The entry below gives a single T cell receptor beta chain sequence along with its context. Quantitative 5'-RACE with molecular barcodes produced the TCR beta libraries. TCRdb used MiXCR to reprocess the 5' RACE reads, holding one entry per CDR3 protein. The profile shows approximately 150,000 distinct CDR3 sequences, roughly 31% of them singletons. The data belong to a study of CD8 T cells in ankylosing spondylitis. The CDR3 loop spans 15 amino acids. Per the germline V gene, CDR1 is SEHNR and CDR2 is FQNEAQ (reference sequence). The trim removed 4 bases at V and 3 bases at J, leaving 6 bases unmatched.

The receptor's source is a male donor with ankylosing spondylitis. V is TRBV7-9 and J is TRBJ2-3; 8 bases line up with TRBD2. Sequencing was performed on synovial fluid, either unsorted or a sorted T cell fraction (not recorded which). The CDR3 sequence is CASSSQRERTDTQYF. In DNA, the CDR3 is TGTGCCAGCAGCTCGCAGCGGGAGAGAACAGATACGCAGTATTTT.